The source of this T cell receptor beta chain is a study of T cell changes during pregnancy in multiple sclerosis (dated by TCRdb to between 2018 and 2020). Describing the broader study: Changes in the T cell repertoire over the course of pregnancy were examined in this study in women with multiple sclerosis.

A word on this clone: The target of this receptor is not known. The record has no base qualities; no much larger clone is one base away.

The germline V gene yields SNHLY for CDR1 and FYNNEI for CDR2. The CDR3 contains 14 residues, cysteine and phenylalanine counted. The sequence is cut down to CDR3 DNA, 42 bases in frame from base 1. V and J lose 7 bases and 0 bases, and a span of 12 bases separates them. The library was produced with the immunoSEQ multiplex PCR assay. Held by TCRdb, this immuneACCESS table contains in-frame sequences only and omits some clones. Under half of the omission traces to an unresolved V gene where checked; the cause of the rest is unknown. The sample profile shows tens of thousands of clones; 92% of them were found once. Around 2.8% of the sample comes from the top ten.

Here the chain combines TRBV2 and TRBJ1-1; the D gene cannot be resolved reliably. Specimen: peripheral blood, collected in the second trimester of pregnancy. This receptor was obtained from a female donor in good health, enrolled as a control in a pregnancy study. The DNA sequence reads TGTGCCAGCAAGCGAGCGGGAATGAACACTGAAGCTTTCTTT. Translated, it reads CASKRAGMNTEAFF.